A selection of T cell receptor beta chains follows, all from one sample in a study of T cell repertoires in cytomegalovirus infection. TCRdb analysed the reads with MiXCR anew, one entry per CDR3 protein. The sample lists roughly 630,000 distinct CDR3 sequences, roughly 26% seen once, with 7.5% to 9% in the top ten. Sequencing was done on a sample of CD8+ T cells from PBMCs. Receptor source: a human donor in good health (CMV status not recorded). Some clones in this sample may be carry-over from other donors' samples. Both conserved end residues are part of each CDR3. The D gene is left open where the match is weak. Only part of the rows carry a size: once, few, many, or a class if the clone is expanded.

TRBD1	TRBJ1-1	TRBV2	.	TGTGCCAGCAGTGCAACAGGGGTCGGGGCTTTCTTT	CASSATGVGAFF
.	TRBJ2-1	TRBV20-1	.	TGCAGTGCTAGAGAAGCTACACGGACTGCCTACAATGAGCAGTTCTTC	CSAREATRTAYNEQFF
TRBD2	TRBJ2-3	TRBV20-1	few	TGCAGTGCTAGGACTAGCGGGGGCCGGGATACGCAGTATTTT	CSARTSGGRDTQYF
.	TRBJ2-5	TRBV24-1	.	TGTGCCACCTCGCCTGGGACGGAAGAGACCCAGTACTTC	CATSPGTEETQYF
.	TRBJ2-1	TRBV6-5	.	TGTGCCAGCAGTTACGGCACAGGGCGGATGGATGAGCAGTTCTTC	CASSYGTGRMDEQFF
.	TRBJ2-7	TRBV7-8	many	TGTGCCAGCAGCCAAGGCGGGACAACCTACGAGCAGTACTTC	CASSQGGTTYEQYF
.	TRBJ1-1	TRBV27	few	TGTGCCAGCAGTTTATCATTGGGAGTTTGGACTGAAGCTTTCTTT	CASSLSLGVWTEAFF
TRBD2	TRBJ2-5	TRBV6-4	.	TGTGCCAGCAGTCTACTAGCGGGGGGGCAAAAAGGAGAGACCCAGTACTTC	CASSLLAGGQKGETQYF
TRBD1	TRBJ1-1	TRBV12-3/TRBV12-4	few	TGTGCCAGCAGTTTAGCCCCGGGACAGGCCATTGAAGCTTTCTTT	CASSLAPGQAIEAFF
TRBD1	TRBJ2-1	TRBV7-4	.	TGTGCCAGCAGCGCTACCACACAGGGGGCGGCCTACATTGAGCAGTTCTTC	CASSATTQGAAYIEQFF
.	TRBJ1-1	TRBV12-3/TRBV12-4	many	TGTGCCAGCGGTTGGACAGAAAAAGCTTTCTTT	CASGWTEKAFF
TRBD1	TRBJ2-1	TRBV7-9	few	TGTGCCAGCAGCCCTGGGACAGTGAAGGTCTTC	CASSPGTVKVF
TRBD1	TRBJ1-1	TRBV28	.	TGTGCCAGCAGTTTACGCAGGGGGACCACTGAAGCTTTCTTT	CASSLRRGTTEAFF
.	TRBJ1-1	TRBV2	.	TGTGCCTATCAAAATGGGAACACTGAAGCTTTCTTT	CAYQNGNTEAFF
.	TRBJ1-3	TRBV7-6	few	TGTGCCAGCAGCTTAGCGAATCGGAGCTCTGGAAACACCATATATTTT	CASSLANRSSGNTIYF
TRBD2	TRBJ2-1	TRBV28	many	TGTGCCAGCAGTTTTAGCGGGGGCCGTTACAATGAGCAGTTCTTC	CASSFSGGRYNEQFF